This T cell receptor beta chain was sequenced during a study of molecular identifiers for immune sequencing clone quantification. Whole-study context: The replicate experiment used RNA from about 21,000 or 97,000 naive CD8 cells. This RNA was split into five aliquots, and four of them were sequenced.

It was with previously described methods and listed TCR primers that bulk TCR libraries were made. From the PCR reads, TCRdb called clonotypes with MiXCR, one entry per CDR3 protein. The sample holds some 93,000 distinct CDR3 sequences, roughly a fifth seen once. CDR1 ENHRY and CDR2 SYGVKD come from the germline V gene. This CDR3 is built from 15 residues. With 3 bases clipped from V and 5 bases from J, the junction kept 6 bases outside the gene matches. This clonotype was obtained from a human donor in good health. Some libraries in this study had Jurkat cell RNA spiked in. Material for sequencing was naive CD8+ T cells from blood, with Jurkat cell RNA spiked in. Subset of the sample: FACS-sorted CD8+CD4-CCR7+CD45RA+ naive T cells. V gene TRBV10-3 combines with J gene TRBJ1-5; 8 nucleotides match TRBD1. The CDR3 sequence is CAISDGQGAYQPQHF. The CDR3 DNA reads TGTGCCATCAGTGATGGGCAGGGGGCCTATCAGCCCCAGCATTTT.